This TCR beta chain is from a study of T cells in Graves' hyperthyroidism and ophthalmopathy. TCR beta CDR3 regions were amplified from RNA. An initial round of RT-PCR targeting the TCR CDR3 relied on the HTBI primer set. Via MiXCR, TCRdb re-called the multiplex PCR reads, giving one row per CDR3 protein. This repertoire shows a few hundred thousand distinct CDR3 sequences, 13% to 15% found once; its top ten account for under 25%. In its sample, this clonotype was seen many times. This CDR3 has 12 amino acids. Trimming removed 2 bases at V and 1 base at J, with 3 bases between. Per germline, CDR1 SGHRS and CDR2 YFSETQ.

V gene TRBV5-1 combines with J gene TRBJ1-1; unclear D gene. Sequencing was carried out using blood. The receptor was isolated from a woman aged 55-70 years with Graves' ophthalmopathy. Here the CDR3 reads CASSLTNTEAFF. CDR3 sequence (DNA): TGCGCCAGCAGCTTAACGAACACTGAAGCTTTCTTT.